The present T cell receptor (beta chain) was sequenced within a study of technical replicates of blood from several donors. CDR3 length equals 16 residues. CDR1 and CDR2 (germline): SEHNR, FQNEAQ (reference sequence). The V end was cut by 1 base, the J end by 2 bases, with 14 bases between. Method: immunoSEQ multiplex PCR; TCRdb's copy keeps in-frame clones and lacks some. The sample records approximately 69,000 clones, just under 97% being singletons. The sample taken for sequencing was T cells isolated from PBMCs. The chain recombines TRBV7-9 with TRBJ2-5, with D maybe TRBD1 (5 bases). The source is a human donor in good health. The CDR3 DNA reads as TGTGCCAGCAGCTTAGAGAGAACAGGTTTTCAAGAGACCCAGTACTTC. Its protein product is CASSLERTGFQETQYF.